This T cell receptor beta chain was obtained from a study of a mutant IDH1 vaccine in newly diagnosed glioma. Repertoires were generated with immunoSEQ multiplex PCR, while TCRdb's copy carries only in-frame clones and drops some. The sample yields 40,000 to 55,000 clones, 78% seen once. Time point meaning: week 5, during vaccination. Each vaccine dose was 300 ug of mutant IDH1 20-mer peptide, with topical imiquimod. The donors' diagnosis was new WHO grade 3 or 4 astrocytoma that was IDH1-mutant and ATRX-lost. This clone was seen just once. Its cognate antigen is unknown. Specimen: PBMCs, collected from a glioma patient whose treatment included an IDH1 peptide vaccine. The TCR originated in a man in his fifties with glioma.

The CDR3 sequence: CASSPGAGYTF. CDR3 in DNA: TGTGCCAGCAGTCCTGGGGCTGGCTACACCTTC. V usage is TRBV6-5 and J usage is TRBJ1-2, with D tentatively TRBD1 (5 bases). Germline values: CDR1 MNHEY, CDR2 SVGAGI. The CDR3 has 11 residues. V lost 5 bases, J lost 7 bases, and 8 bases lay in between.